These 11 T cell receptor beta chains were sequenced from one sample in a study of tumor-infiltrating lymphocytes in primary liver carcinoma. Researchers generated TCR beta cDNA from around 510 ng of total RNA, relying on a constant-region primer. Libraries of TCR beta came from three nested multiplex PCR rounds with slightly modified ARM-PCR. Two initial PCR rounds of approximately 10 cycles each paired TRBV1-TRBV30 forward primers with a C-beta reverse primer. From the multiplex PCR reads, TCRdb called clonotypes with MiXCR, one entry per CDR3 protein. The sample yields 330,000 or so distinct CDR3 sequences, about 61% seen once. Unsorted whole blood supplied the blood RNA, and germline DNA was isolated too. Sequenced input: peripheral blood. The receptor set was obtained from a man aged 40-49 years with primary liver carcinoma and hepatitis B virus infection.

Note on this clonotype: At one end, the junction sequence differs from germline, possibly due to a read error. The chain employs TRBV5-4 and TRBJ2-1; 8 bases fit TRBD2. The CDR3 length is 14 residues. Looked up from germline, CDR1 is SGHNT and CDR2 is YYREEE (reference sequence). CDR3 coding DNA: TGTGTCAGCAGCTTGGCAGCGGGAGCAGGTGGGCAGTTCTTC. The encoded protein is CVSSLAAGAGGQFF. The full variable domain, rest sourced from reference TRBV5-4 and TRBJ2-1, is ETGVTQSPTHLIKTRGQQVTLRCSSQSGHNTVSWYQQALGQGPQFIFQYYREEENGRGNFPPRFSGLQFPNYSSELNVNALELDDSALYLCVSSLAAGAGGQFFGPGTRLTVL.

This clonotype was recorded only once. This chain connects TRBV11-2 to TRBJ2-1; a possible D gene is TRBD2 (5 bases). The V and J ends lost 2 bases and 6 bases respectively, with 23 bases between them. The CDR3 sequence is 18 residues long. Germline CDR1 SGHAT, CDR2 FQNNGV. This chain's CDR3 is CASSLSFGRLEGANEQFF. CDR3 nucleotide sequence: TGTGCCAGCAGCTTATCATTCGGTAGGCTAGAGGGAGCCAATGAGCAGTTCTTC. Looking up the rest from reference TRBV11-2 and TRBJ2-1 gives the full variable domain: EAGVAQSPRYKIIEKRQSVAFWCNPISGHATLYWYQQILGQGPKLLIQFQNNGVVDDSQLPKDRFSAERLKGVDSTLKIQPAKLEDSAVYLCASSLSFGRLEGANEQFFGPGTRLTVL.

This clonotype appeared a few times. This rearrangement joins TRBV24-1 to TRBJ2-1, with TRBD1 as a possible D gene (6 bases). Trimming took off 4 bases at V and 9 bases at J, with 15 bases between the two ends. Germline CDR1 reads KGHDR; CDR2 reads SFDVKD. The CDR3 is 14 residues long. CDR3 sequence (DNA): TGTGCCACCAGTGACCCCTCTCGGGACATTGAGCAGTTCTTC. It encodes CATSDPSRDIEQFF.

The table lists this clonotype with a count of one. This could be a read error, since a much larger clone is one nucleotide away. The gene calls are TRBV6-2 or TRBV6-3 and TRBJ1-1; no reliable D call. Germline V gives CDR1 MNHEY, CDR2 SVGEGT. Between the trimmed V and J ends, which lost 10 bases and 6 bases, there was a span of 18 bases. This CDR3 contains 13 residues. The CDR3 reads CAISSQLASEAFF. CDR3 bases: TGTGCCATCAGCTCTCAGTTGGCGTCTGAAGCTTTCTTT.

The chain combines TRBV30 with TRBJ2-3; 8 nucleotides agree with TRBD2. In germline, CDR1 is GTSNPN, CDR2 SVGIG (reference sequence). This CDR3 comprises 16 residues. Trimming removed 0 bases from V and 2 bases from J; junction bases left unmatched: 7. CDR3 nucleotide sequence: TGTGCCTGGAGTGTGGGGTCGGGAGGGAACACAGATACGCAGTATTTT. Residues: CAWSVGSGGNTDTQYF.

The genes are TRBV11-2 and TRBJ2-7; no firm D call. Germline CDR1 and CDR2: SGHAT and FQNNGV. This CDR3 has 16 residues. Trimming took off 6 bases at V and 4 bases at J, with 22 bases between the two ends. The CDR3 nucleotides are TGTGCCAGCAGTGCCCGACCGCAGCCTAACACTTACGAGCAGTACTTC. Its protein product is CASSARPQPNTYEQYF. Drawing the rest from reference TRBV11-2 and TRBJ2-7, the complete variable domain is EAGVAQSPRYKIIEKRQSVAFWCNPISGHATLYWYQQILGQGPKLLIQFQNNGVVDDSQLPKDRFSAERLKGVDSTLKIQPAKLEDSAVYLCASSARPQPNTYEQYFGPGTRLTVT.

Comments on this clonotype: At one end, the junction sequence differs from germline, possibly due to a read error. V gene TRBV6-6 combines with J gene TRBJ2-1; 7 bases agree with TRBD2. The CDR3 extends over 16 amino acids. Germline CDR1 and CDR2: MNHNY and SVGAGI (reference sequence). The CDR3 region is CASSYLGWEGQNGQFF. CDR3 DNA: TGTGCCAGCAGTTATCTTGGTTGGGAGGGCCAGAATGGGCAGTTTTTC.

A word on this clonotype: This may come from a read error, since a much larger clone is one base off. The chain carries TRBV6-6 and TRBJ2-1; 14 bases agree with TRBD2. This CDR3 is built from 17 residues. The germline gives CDR1 MNHNY, CDR2 SVGAGI (reference sequence). CDR3: CASRGTSGSRTYNEQLF. CDR3 nucleotides: TGTGCCAGCCGAGGGACTAGCGGGAGTAGGACCTACAATGAGCAGCTCTTC.

The J gene is TRBJ1-1, the V gene TRBV11-2; 9 positions agree with TRBD1. Germline CDR1 and CDR2: SGHAT and FQNNGV. The J segment lost 0 bases and the V segment lost 6 bases, leaving 8 bases of the junction unmatched. This CDR3 is 16 amino acids long. The CDR3 coding sequence is TGTGCCAGCAGTAAAGAGACAGGGGGAATGAACACTGAAGCTTTCTTT. This sequence encodes CASSKETGGMNTEAFF.

In the case of this clonotype: Since the CDR3 does not end with the conserved phenylalanine or tryptophan, this likely comes from a read error. Because the CDR3's place on the DNA is in doubt, the DNA is left out and the CDR3 is given as listed by TCRdb. V is TRBV4-3 and J is TRBJ2-2; TRBD1, the table's D call, lacks a check against the DNA. The CDR3 spans 14 amino acids, including both terminal residues. In germline, CDR1 is LGHNA, CDR2 YSLEER. Here the CDR3 reads CASSGRRFTGEPFL.

In its sample, this clonotype was seen a few times. The rearrangement links TRBV6-5 to TRBJ1-3, with TRBD1 matching over 7 bases. V trimming: 5 bases; J trimming: 3 bases; junction bases outside the gene matches: 7. CDR3 length: 15 residues. In germline, CDR1 is MNHEY, CDR2 SVGAGI. The CDR3 sequence: CASSTYYRGGNTIYF. The DNA of the CDR3 is TGTGCCAGCAGTACCTACTACAGGGGTGGAAACACCATATATTTT.